Listed here are 28 T cell receptor beta chains from one sample, sequenced in a study of CD8 T cells in ankylosing spondylitis. TCRdb reanalysed the 5' RACE reads using MiXCR and keeps one entry per CDR3 protein. The repertoire holds 200,000 to 300,000 distinct CDR3 sequences, with around 8% as singletons. The sample was blood, either unsorted or a sorted T cell fraction (not recorded which). The receptors derive from a female donor with ankylosing spondylitis or in good health (not recorded which).

This clonotype was detected many times. This chain links TRBV29-1 with TRBJ1-1; 8 bases match TRBD1. The germline V gene encodes CDR1 SQVTM and CDR2 ANQGSEA. This CDR3 contains 11 residues. V shed 1 base, J shed 8 bases, and the junction held 0 bases outside the gene matches. The chain's CDR3 is CSVEGTGEAFF. CDR3 DNA sequence: TGCAGCGTTGAAGGGACAGGGGAAGCTTTCTTT. The whole variable domain, filled in from reference TRBV29-1 and TRBJ1-1, reads SAVISQKPSRDICQRGTSLTIQCQVDSQVTMMFWYRQQPGQSLTLIATANQGSEATYESGFVIDKFPISRPNLTFSTLTVSNMSPEDSSIYLCSVEGTGEAFFGQGTRLTVV.

This clonotype appeared many times. The gene calls are TRBV5-1 and TRBJ2-3, with 9 bases aligning to TRBD1. This CDR3 has 15 residues. The ends lost 2 bases at V and 6 bases at J; junction bases unmatched: 7. From germline, CDR1 is SGHRS and CDR2 YFSETQ. CDR3 sequence reads: CASSLSGQGTDTQYF. CDR3 nucleotides: TGCGCCAGCAGCTTATCGGGACAGGGAACCGATACGCAGTATTTT.

At least ten counts were recorded for this clonotype. J is TRBJ2-2 and V is TRBV27; D uncertain. The CDR3 runs 14 residues. Germline CDR1 reads MNHEY; CDR2 reads SMNVEV (reference sequence). V lost 3 bases, J lost 0 bases, and 5 bases lay in between. This CDR3 reads CASSFEANTGELFF. The CDR3 bases are TGTGCCAGCAGTTTCGAAGCGAACACCGGGGAGCTGTTTTTT.

The J gene is TRBJ1-6, the V gene TRBV7-2, with D unclear. Germline V gene lookup returns CDR1 SGHTA and CDR2 FQGNSA. The CDR3 length is 14 residues. V dropped 3 bases and J dropped 8 bases, with 11 bases sitting between them. CDR3 in DNA: TGTGCCAGCAGCTTGGACGTAGAGGATTCACCCCTCCACTTT. It specifies CASSLDVEDSPLHF.

This clonotype appeared many times. The chain links TRBV20-1 to TRBJ2-7; a possible D gene is TRBD2 (5 bases). Trimming removed 6 bases from V and 5 bases from J, with 17 bases in between. The CDR3 runs to 13 residues. Looked up from germline, CDR1 is DFQATT and CDR2 is SNEGSKA (reference sequence). The CDR3 DNA sequence: TGCAGTGCCGACGAGGGAAGGCAAAACGAGCAGTACTTC. Protein product: CSADEGRQNEQYF.

This clonotype occurred many times. The chain recombines TRBV9 with TRBJ1-1, with 7 nucleotides matching TRBD1. V dropped 3 bases and J dropped 8; count of bases not matched to a gene: 13. This CDR3 region has 15 residues. Germline CDR1 is SGDLS and CDR2 is YYNGEE. This CDR3 is CASSGDRVKGAEAFF. The CDR3 nucleotides are TGTGCCAGCAGCGGAGACAGGGTCAAGGGGGCGGAAGCTTTCTTT.

This clonotype was counted ten times or more. J is TRBJ2-7 and V is TRBV28; maybe TRBD2 (6 bases). V was clipped by 4 bases and J by 2 bases, with 9 bases between them. This CDR3 is 13 amino acids long. CDR1 is MDHEN, CDR2 SYDVKM, per germline. CDR3 sequence reads: CASSSRLAYEQYF. In DNA form, the CDR3 reads TGTGCCAGCAGTTCCCGACTAGCCTACGAGCAGTACTTC.

This clonotype was recorded many times. The chain recombines TRBV27 with TRBJ2-7; 9 bases are shared with TRBD2. Germline loops: CDR1 MNHEY, CDR2 SMNVEV (reference sequence). CDR3 length: 15 residues. V trimming: 6 bases; J trimming: 2 bases; junction bases outside the gene matches: 8. CDR3 nucleotides: TGTGCCAGCAGACCCACGCTAGCGGGAACCTACGAGCAGTACTTC. This encodes CASRPTLAGTYEQYF.

This clonotype was found many times. The genes are TRBV11-2 and TRBJ2-5; perhaps D is TRBD1 or TRBD2 (5 bases each). With 5 bases removed from V and 4 bases from J, the gap between germline ends came to 20 bases. The germline gives CDR1 SGHAT, CDR2 FQNNGV. This CDR3 has 16 amino acids. This CDR3 reads CASSGGAAPKIETQYF. CDR3 coding DNA: TGTGCCAGCAGCGGGGGAGCGGCCCCTAAAATAGAGACCCAGTACTTC.

This clonotype has ten or more counts. The chain joins TRBV29-1 to TRBJ2-2; D is uncertain. Looked up from germline, CDR1 is SQVTM and CDR2 is ANQGSEA. Trimming pared 4 bases from V and 3 bases from J, leaving 12 bases between. CDR3 length equals 14 residues. The CDR3 coding sequence is TGCAGCGTTGGGACGGGTCCAGACACCGGGGAGCTGTTTTTT. It is translated as CSVGTGPDTGELFF.

This clonotype was found many times. The genes are TRBV9 and TRBJ2-7, with 8 bases matching TRBD2. Trimming removed 3 bases from V and 2 bases from J; junction bases left unmatched: 7. In germline, CDR1 is SGDLS, CDR2 YYNGEE. This CDR3 region has 15 residues. The DNA of the CDR3 is TGTGCCAGCAGCGCCTCCGGGACTAGGACCTACGAGCAGTACTTC. This sequence encodes CASSASGTRTYEQYF.

In its sample, this clonotype was seen many times. A much larger clone sits a single nucleotide away, making a read error possible. CDR3 in DNA: TGTGCCAGCAGTTTTCCCAACTACGAGCAGTACTTC. Translating gives CASSFPNYEQYF. V usage is TRBV28 and J usage is TRBJ2-7, with no clear D. CDR1 and CDR2 from the germline V gene are MDHEN and SYDVKM. The CDR3 runs 12 residues. Trimming took 3 bases from V and 3 from J, leaving 6 bases between them.

This clonotype was detected ten times or more. The rearrangement uses TRBV6-1 and TRBJ2-1; 10 bases agree with TRBD2. Unmatched junction bases numbered 4, after V lost 5 bases and J lost 3 bases. Germline lookup yields CDR1 MNHNS and CDR2 SASEGT. The CDR3 spans 15 residues. CDR3 region: CASSRSGGVYNEQFF. CDR3 in DNA: TGTGCCAGCAGTCGAAGCGGGGGGGTCTACAATGAGCAGTTCTTC.

This clonotype was counted many times. The J gene is TRBJ2-1, the V gene TRBV25-1; D perhaps matches TRBD2 (6 bases). The CDR3 is made up of 13 amino acids. V gave up 5 bases and J gave up 8 bases, with 13 bases separating them. Germline CDR1 reads MGHDK; CDR2 reads SYGVNS. For the CDR3, the DNA is TGTGCCAGCAGTCTAGCGCCGCGGGATGAGCAGTTCTTC. This codes for CASSLAPRDEQFF.

This clonotype was detected many times. The CDR3 DNA follows: TGCAGCGTTGTACCTGGCGGGGGGGGACGTGAGCAGTTCTTC. Protein sequence: CSVVPGGGGREQFF. The chain links TRBV29-1 to TRBJ2-1; 9 nucleotides match TRBD2. Trimming cost V 4 bases and J 9 bases; bases outside gene matches: 10. This CDR3 contains 14 residues. From germline, CDR1 is SQVTM and CDR2 ANQGSEA.

This clonotype was seen at least ten times. The chain is built from TRBV24-1 and TRBJ2-3; 9 bases are shared with TRBD2. CDR1 is KGHDR and CDR2 is SFDVKD in the germline V gene. J was trimmed by 2 bases and V by 3 bases; bases with no gene match: 8. This CDR3 is built from 17 residues. The CDR3 nucleotides are TGTGCCACCAGTGATCCGGAGGCTAGCGGGAACACAGATACGCAGTATTTT. Protein product: CATSDPEASGNTDTQYF.

This clonotype was seen many times. Written as DNA, the CDR3 is TGTGCCAGCAGCTTAACGTCGGCAGCGAACACTGAAGCTTTCTTT. The encoded protein is CASSLTSAANTEAFF. The J gene is TRBJ1-1, the V gene TRBV7-6; D unclear. The germline V and J ends were trimmed by 2 bases and 1 base, with 11 bases remaining between them. The CDR3 runs to 15 residues. Germline CDR1 is SGHVS and CDR2 is FNYEAQ.

This clonotype was counted many times. The chain joins TRBV6-1 to TRBJ2-1, with TRBD2 identical over 7 bases. Germline trimming cut 6 bases from V and 7 bases from J; bases unmatched to any gene: 6. Per germline, CDR1 MNHNS and CDR2 SASEGT. The CDR3 loop spans 13 amino acids. DNA of the CDR3: TGTGCCAGCAGGCTAGCGGTGAGGAATGAGCAGTTCTTC. Amino acids: CASRLAVRNEQFF.

The sample holds a few counts of this clonotype. The chain recombines TRBV5-1 with TRBJ1-2, with a weak D call TRBD1 (6 bases). V shed 4 bases and J shed 0 bases, with 13 bases lying between them. CDR1 and CDR2 (germline): SGHRS, YFSETQ. The CDR3 extends over 15 amino acids. CDR3 in DNA: TGCGCCAGCAGCCCCGACAGGCGAGCTAACTATGGCTACACCTTC. Its translation: CASSPDRRANYGYTF.

There are many counts of this clonotype. The chain couples TRBV5-1 to TRBJ2-7, with 11 bases aligning to TRBD2. Unmatched junction bases numbered 6, after V lost 7 bases and J lost 3 bases. Germline values: CDR1 SGHRS, CDR2 YFSETQ. The CDR3 covers 14 residues. DNA of the CDR3: TGCGCCAGCCATCCGGGACTAGCGGTCTACGAGCAGTACTTC. This codes for CASHPGLAVYEQYF.

This clonotype came up many times. The chain carries TRBV5-5 and TRBJ1-2; tentative D call: TRBD1 (5 bases). Germline V gene lookup returns CDR1 SGHKS and CDR2 YYEKEE (reference sequence). CDR3 size: 16 residues. The V end lost 2 bases, the J end lost 3 bases, and 17 bases lay between the germline ends. CDR3 in DNA: TGTGCCAGCAGCTTCCCCCAGGGTGGGCGCGACTATGGCTACACCTTC. Protein sequence: CASSFPQGGRDYGYTF.

This clonotype was observed at least ten times. This rearrangement joins TRBV29-1 to TRBJ2-7, with TRBD1 identical over 9 bases. The germline V gene encodes CDR1 SQVTM and CDR2 ANQGSEA. This CDR3 is 12 amino acids long. The V and J ends lost 7 bases and 6 bases, in that order; junction bases with no gene match: 7. The CDR3 DNA sequence: TGCAGCGCGGGACAGGGACGCTCCGAGCAGTACTTC. This encodes CSAGQGRSEQYF.

This clonotype was seen ten or more times. The V and J genes are TRBV20-1 and TRBJ1-1; D uncertain. Between the trimmed V and J ends, which lost 2 bases and 8 bases, there was a span of 9 bases. The CDR3 covers 11 residues. Germline V gene data show CDR1 as DFQATT and CDR2 as SNEGSKA (reference sequence). CDR3 sequence (DNA): TGCAGTGCTAGACTCAAATGGGAAGCTTTCTTT. Its translation: CSARLKWEAFF.

The sample holds many counts of this clonotype. The chain has TRBV6-2 or TRBV6-3 and TRBJ2-1; 11 bases agree with TRBD2. Germline V gene data show CDR1 as MNHEY and CDR2 as SVGEGT. This CDR3 spans 15 amino acids. Trimming at V came to 5 bases and at J to 5 bases, leaving 5 bases not matched to a gene. DNA of the CDR3: TGTGCCAGCAGTAAACTAGCGGGAGTTGACAATGAGCAGTTCTTC. It yields the protein CASSKLAGVDNEQFF.

There are many counts of this clonotype. The chain joins TRBV20-1 to TRBJ1-5, with a weak D call TRBD1 (5 bases). Germline CDR1 reads DFQATT; CDR2 reads SNEGSKA (reference sequence). Deletions cut 4 bases from V and 6 bases from J, with 13 bases between. The CDR3 is made up of 13 amino acids. CDR3 nucleotide sequence: TGCAGTGCTACCGGAACAGGAGCTCAGCCCCAGCATTTT. Protein sequence: CSATGTGAQPQHF.

This clonotype was recorded at least ten times. The chain joins TRBV7-3 to TRBJ2-1, with a possible D match to TRBD1 (6 bases). In germline, CDR1 is SGHTA, CDR2 FQGTGA. V was clipped by 4 bases and J by 8 bases, with 15 bases between them. CDR3 size: 14 residues. The CDR3 protein is CASSSSTGIDEQFF. DNA of the CDR3: TGTGCCAGCAGCTCATCAACAGGGATTGATGAGCAGTTCTTC.

The sample holds many counts of this clonotype. This chain links TRBV20-1 with TRBJ1-1; D gene ambiguous. Per the germline V gene, CDR1 is DFQATT and CDR2 is SNEGSKA (reference sequence). Trimming took off 1 base at V and 6 bases at J, with 15 bases between the two ends. This CDR3 comprises 14 residues. The CDR3: CSARVRTGGSEAFF. The CDR3 DNA reads TGCAGTGCTAGAGTTAGGACGGGAGGGTCTGAAGCTTTCTTT.

The rearrangement uses TRBV24-1 and TRBJ2-1; D unclear. The CDR3 spans 14 residues. V lost 4 bases and J lost 7, with 13 bases in between. Germline V lookup: CDR1 KGHDR, CDR2 SFDVKD. The CDR3 reads CATSDPGPRNEQFF. In DNA form, the CDR3 reads TGTGCCACCAGTGACCCGGGTCCAAGGAATGAGCAGTTCTTC.